Below, one T cell receptor beta chain is given with its context. Produced via immunoSEQ multiplex PCR; TCRdb's table is partial and in-frame only. Among tens of thousands of clones listed, 86% were seen once. This specimen belongs to a study of PD-L1 blockade in urothelial cancer. Indicated time point: peripheral blood 6 weeks after treatment start. V lost 5 bases and J 4 bases, leaving 8 bases between the germline ends. CDR3 length equals 12 residues. Germline V lookup: CDR1 MNHEY, CDR2 SMNVEV (reference sequence). The sample here was PBMCs, taken around atezolizumab (anti-PD-L1) treatment. The V call is TRBV27, the J call TRBJ1-1, with a weak D call TRBD1 (5 bases). This clonotype was obtained from a man between 60 and 70 years old with urothelial cancer. The CDR3 loop is CASSRGSTEAFF. The CDR3 DNA reads as TGTGCCAGCAGTAGGGGTAGCACTGAAGCTTTCTTT.